These 13 T cell receptor beta chains were all obtained from the same sample, sequenced in a study of cytomegalovirus exposure and HLA in healthy donors. The PCR employed 60 Vbeta primers together with 13 Jbeta primers. Profiling relied on immunoSEQ multiplex PCR, and the TCRdb table lists in-frame clones only, not all of them. Of around 92,000 clones in the sample, around 80% are singletons; the top ten hold 6.5% to 8.5%. Sequencing input: PBMCs. Receptors were obtained from a human donor in good health.

The chain is built from TRBV10-3 and TRBJ2-3, with 8 bases lining up with TRBD2. The CDR3 spans 15 residues. The J segment lost 4 bases and the V segment lost 7 bases, leaving 10 bases of the junction unmatched. Germline lookup yields CDR1 ENHRY and CDR2 SYGVKD. CDR3 amino acids: CAINDRGGGADTQYF. The CDR3 nucleotides read TGTGCCATCAACGATCGGGGGGGCGGGGCAGATACGCAGTATTTT.

The chain couples TRBV5-6 to TRBJ2-5; possible D gene TRBD1, 8 bases. Trimming removed 4 bases from V and 1 base from J, with 17 bases in between. Germline lookup yields CDR1 SGHDT and CDR2 YYEEEE. The CDR3 is 16 amino acids. CDR3 loop: CASSAQGAGVQETQYF. DNA for the CDR3: TGTGCCAGCAGCGCTCAGGGGGCGGGGGTCCAAGAGACCCAGTACTTC.

The chain links TRBV5-1 to TRBJ1-2, with TRBD1 identical over 9 bases. The trim removed 0 bases at V and 6 bases at J, leaving 6 bases unmatched. This CDR3 is built from 15 residues. CDR1 is SGHRS and CDR2 is YFSETQ in the germline V gene. In DNA form, the CDR3 reads TGCGCCAGCAGCTTGGCCGGGACAGGGTTCGATGGCTACACCTTC. Translation: CASSLAGTGFDGYTF.

J is TRBJ2-7 and V is TRBV29-1; TRBD2 aligns across 9 bases. This CDR3 is built from 21 residues. With 3 bases clipped from V and 3 bases from J, the junction kept 27 bases outside the gene matches. The germline V gene has CDR1 SQVTM and CDR2 ANQGSEA. The CDR3 DNA sequence: TGCAGCGTTGAGATTTGGATCGCGGGACACAGGAGGCTAGCGGGATACTACGAGCAGTACTTC. Translation: CSVEIWIAGHRRLAGYYEQYF.

This chain connects TRBV9 to TRBJ2-7, with a tentative D call TRBD2 (6 bases). The V and J ends lost 0 bases and 4 bases respectively, with 11 bases between them. CDR1 is SGDLS, CDR2 YYNGEE, per germline. This CDR3 region has 14 residues. This CDR3 reads CASSVAGADYEQYF. The CDR3 DNA reads TGTGCCAGCAGCGTAGCGGGAGCGGATTACGAGCAGTACTTC.

This clone was detected only a few times. The chain uses TRBV6-1 and TRBJ1-1; TRBD1 matches at 11 bases. Germline CDR1 reads MNHNS; CDR2 reads SASEGT. V dropped 2 bases and J dropped 12; count of bases not matched to a gene: 5. The CDR3 has 13 residues. The CDR3 bases are TGTGCCAGCAGTGAACGGACAGGGGGCCGGTCTTTCTTT. It translates to CASSERTGGRSFF.

The chain has TRBV19 and TRBJ2-5; D may be TRBD2 (6 bases). V shed 3 bases and J shed 4 bases, with 9 bases lying between them. The CDR3 has 13 residues. Germline CDR1 LNHDA, CDR2 SQIVND (reference sequence). CDR3: CASSMGGVETQYF. CDR3 bases: TGTGCCAGTAGTATGGGGGGAGTAGAGACCCAGTACTTC.

This clone has just a few counts. This rearrangement joins TRBV14 to TRBJ1-1, with a tentative D call TRBD1 (5 bases). CDR3 length equals 14 residues. Germline CDR1 SGHDN, CDR2 FVKESK. V lost 5 bases to trimming and J lost 6 bases, with 16 bases between them. Here the CDR3 DNA reads TGTGCCAGCAGCGCTGATCAGGGAAGGGCTGAAGCTTTCTTT. It is translated as CASSADQGRAEAFF.

This clone was detected a few times. This rearrangement joins TRBV7-9 to TRBJ1-1, with 9 bases matching TRBD1. Per the germline V gene, CDR1 is SEHNR and CDR2 is FQNEAQ (reference sequence). The CDR3 contains 13 residues. The V segment lost 4 bases and the J segment 7 bases; nucleotides outside the gene matches: 4. CDR3 amino acids: CASSYGTGLEAFF. In DNA, the CDR3 is TGTGCCAGCAGCTATGGGACAGGGCTTGAAGCTTTCTTT.

The rearrangement links TRBV10-2 to TRBJ2-7; 7 bases align to TRBD1. With V trimmed by 5 bases and J by 6 bases, 16 bases remained unmatched. CDR1 and CDR2 (germline): WSHSY, SAAADI. This CDR3 has 16 amino acids. Written as DNA, the CDR3 is TGCGCCAGCAGTACCCAAAACAGGGGCCTTTTCGGCGAGCAGTACTTC. Translating gives CASSTQNRGLFGEQYF.

This clone has more than one count but fewer than ten. The V gene is TRBV6-5, the J gene TRBJ1-1; D ambiguous. The V gene lost 6 bases and the J gene lost 3 bases, with 11 bases spanning the gap. CDR3 length equals 13 residues. Germline values: CDR1 MNHEY, CDR2 SVGAGI. CDR3 coding DNA: TGTGCCAGCAGGAGAGGGAAGGACACTGAAGCTTTCTTT. Its translation is CASRRGKDTEAFF.

There are a few counts of this clone. This chain joins TRBV30 and TRBJ1-2; D call uncertain. V was cut by 0 bases and J by 8 bases, with 7 bases left in between. The germline CDR1 and CDR2 sequences are GTSNPN and SVGIG (reference sequence). This CDR3 spans 11 amino acids. CDR3 amino acids: CAWSVPGGYTF. Here the CDR3 DNA reads TGTGCCTGGAGTGTACCGGGAGGCTACACCTTC.

The chain couples TRBV27 to TRBJ1-2, with 7 bases that match TRBD1. The CDR3 covers 12 residues. Germline assignment: CDR1 MNHEY and CDR2 SMNVEV (reference sequence). V was pared by 5 bases and J by 4 bases, with 1 base of the junction left unmatched. The CDR3 region is CASSRTGYGYTF. The CDR3 nucleotides read TGTGCCAGCAGTAGGACAGGCTATGGCTACACCTTC.